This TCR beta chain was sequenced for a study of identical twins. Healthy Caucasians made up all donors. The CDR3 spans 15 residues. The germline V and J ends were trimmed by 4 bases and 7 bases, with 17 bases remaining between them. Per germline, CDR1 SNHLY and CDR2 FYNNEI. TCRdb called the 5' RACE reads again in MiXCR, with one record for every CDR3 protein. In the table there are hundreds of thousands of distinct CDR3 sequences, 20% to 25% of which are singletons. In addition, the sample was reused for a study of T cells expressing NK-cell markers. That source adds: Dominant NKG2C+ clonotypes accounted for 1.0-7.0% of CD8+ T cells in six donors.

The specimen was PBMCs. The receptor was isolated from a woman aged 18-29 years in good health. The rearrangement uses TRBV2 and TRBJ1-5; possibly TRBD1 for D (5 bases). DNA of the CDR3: TGTGCCAGCAGTGGGGGCGGTAGAGTTGGACAGCCCCAGCATTTT. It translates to CASSGGGRVGQPQHF.